This T cell receptor beta chain was captured by sequencing in a study of cytomegalovirus exposure and HLA in healthy donors. Remarks on this clone: Antigen unknown.

The PCR was carried out with 60 Vbeta primers and 13 Jbeta primers. Assay used: immunoSEQ multiplex PCR; TCRdb lists only in-frame clones, some missing. The sample lists around 94,000 clones; around 69% were seen once. Germline CDR1 is SGHNT and CDR2 is YYREEE (reference sequence). V was clipped by 4 bases and J by 7 bases, with 12 bases between them. The CDR3 is 14 amino acids. Findings and caveats of the study: 87-base-pair reads could not separate some V segments, including TRBV6-2 and TRBV6-3. In a later analysis, DRB1 alleles had the most associated TCRs; HLA-C alleles the fewest.

This clonotype was obtained from a woman aged 60-70 years in good health and CMV-seropositive. The chain is built from TRBV5-4 and TRBJ1-6; maybe TRBD1 (5 bases). The specimen was PBMCs. Written as DNA, the CDR3 is TGTGCCAGCAGCCCCGGACAACCAAATTCACCCCTCCACTTT. Translating gives CASSPGQPNSPLHF.